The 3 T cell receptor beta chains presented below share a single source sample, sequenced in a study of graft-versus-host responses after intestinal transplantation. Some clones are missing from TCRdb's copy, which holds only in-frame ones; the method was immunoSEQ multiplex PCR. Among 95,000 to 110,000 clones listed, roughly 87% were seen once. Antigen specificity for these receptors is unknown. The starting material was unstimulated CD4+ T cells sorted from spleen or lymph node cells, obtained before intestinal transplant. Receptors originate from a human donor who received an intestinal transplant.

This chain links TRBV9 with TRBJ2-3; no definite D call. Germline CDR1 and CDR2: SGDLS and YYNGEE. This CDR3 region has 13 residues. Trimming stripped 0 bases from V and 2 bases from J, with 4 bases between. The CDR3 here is CASSVGYTDTQYF. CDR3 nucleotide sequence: TGTGCCAGCAGCGTAGGCTACACAGATACGCAGTATTTT.

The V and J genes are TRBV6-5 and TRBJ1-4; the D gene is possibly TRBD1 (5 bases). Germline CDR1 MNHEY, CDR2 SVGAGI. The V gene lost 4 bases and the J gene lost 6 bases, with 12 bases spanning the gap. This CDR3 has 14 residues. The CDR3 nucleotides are TGTGCCAGCAGTTTAAAGGGGAGGGATGAAAAACTGTTTTTT. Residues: CASSLKGRDEKLFF.

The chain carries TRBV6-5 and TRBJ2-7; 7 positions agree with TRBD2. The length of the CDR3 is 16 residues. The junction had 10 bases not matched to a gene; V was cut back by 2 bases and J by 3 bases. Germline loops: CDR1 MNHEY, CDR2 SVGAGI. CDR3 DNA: TGTGCCAGCAGTTACAAGGCGGGAGTCCCCAGCTACGAGCAGTACTTC. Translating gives CASSYKAGVPSYEQYF.